The rows below give T cell receptor beta chains drawn from one sample of a study of T-cell reconstitution after alpha-beta-depleted transplantation in children. TCRdb ran MiXCR on the PCR reads and lists one entry per CDR3 protein. The table includes 250,000 to 400,000 distinct CDR3 sequences, roughly 21% detected once. Source: PBMCs, mostly from graft donor cells, taken 180 days after TCRalphabeta/CD19-depleted stem cell transplant. These receptors were collected from a male patient aged 10-17 years who had a stem cell transplant for acute lymphoblastic leukemia, so the T cells may come from the graft donor. Both conserved end residues are part of each CDR3. D genes are given only for firm matches. Clone size is shown for a subset of rows, as once, few, many or a class of expanded clone.

J: TRBJ2-2
size: NA
V: TRBV2
D: TRBD1
CDR3: CASSRGQLRTGELFF
DNA: TGTGCCAGCAGTAGGGGACAGCTCAGAACCGGGGAGCTGTTTTTT

J: TRBJ1-3
size: few
V: TRBV5-1
D: NA
CDR3: CASSLAVGVSGNTIYF
DNA: TGCGCCAGCAGCTTGGCGGTGGGGGTCTCTGGAAACACCATATATTTT

J: TRBJ2-6
size: few
V: TRBV12-5
D: NA
CDR3: CASGLWRGFSGANVLTF
DNA: TGTGCTAGTGGTTTGTGGAGGGGCTTCTCTGGGGCCAACGTCCTGACTTTC

J: TRBJ2-2
size: NA
V: TRBV5-1
D: NA
CDR3: CASGREARANTGELFF
DNA: TGCGCCAGCGGCCGGGAAGCCAGGGCGAACACCGGGGAGCTGTTTTTT

J: TRBJ2-2
size: few
V: TRBV6-1
D: NA
CDR3: CASSISGSATGELFF
DNA: TGTGCCAGCAGCATTAGCGGTTCAGCCACCGGGGAGCTGTTTTTT

J: TRBJ1-1
size: NA
V: TRBV7-3
D: NA
CDR3: CASSLASITEAFF
DNA: TGTGCCAGCAGCTTAGCCTCGATCACTGAAGCTTTCTTT

J: TRBJ2-7
size: NA
V: TRBV7-8
D: NA
CDR3: CASSLRGRRSYEQYF
DNA: TGTGCCAGCAGCTTGAGAGGGCGACGCAGCTACGAGCAGTACTTC

J: TRBJ2-3
size: NA
V: TRBV5-1
D: TRBD1
CDR3: CASSINRGPGQGTDTQYF
DNA: TGCGCCAGCAGCATCAACAGGGGGCCAGGACAAGGCACAGATACGCAGTATTTT

J: TRBJ2-1
size: NA
V: TRBV15
D: NA
CDR3: CTTAYMNNEQFF
DNA: TGTACCACCGCCTACATGAACAATGAGCAGTTCTTC

J: TRBJ1-2
size: few
V: TRBV15
D: NA
CDR3: CATSYRFYGYTF
DNA: TGTGCCACCAGCTACAGGTTCTATGGCTACACCTTC

J: TRBJ2-7
size: NA
V: TRBV11-1
D: TRBD1
CDR3: CASSLIPATGFYEQYF
DNA: TGTGCCAGCAGCTTAATCCCGGCGACAGGGTTTTACGAGCAGTACTTC

J: TRBJ2-1
size: many
V: TRBV6-1
D: TRBD1
CDR3: CASSRDRGYNEQFF
DNA: TGTGCCAGCAGCCGGGACAGGGGGTACAATGAGCAGTTCTTC

J: TRBJ2-1
size: few
V: TRBV5-1
D: NA
CDR3: CASSLVGVRGINEQFF
DNA: TGCGCCAGCAGCTTGGTGGGGGTCAGGGGTATTAATGAGCAGTTCTTC

J: TRBJ2-1
size: few
V: TRBV5-6
D: TRBD1
CDR3: CASSFVQGQSWAEQFF
DNA: TGTGCCAGCAGCTTTGTACAGGGGCAGAGCTGGGCTGAGCAGTTCTTC

J: TRBJ2-5
size: few
V: TRBV20-1
D: NA
CDR3: CSASPYRGGRQTQYF
DNA: TGCAGTGCTAGTCCCTACCGGGGCGGTCGTCAGACCCAGTACTTC

J: TRBJ2-4
size: NA
V: TRBV20-1
D: NA
CDR3: CSARPKGTYLAKNIQYF
DNA: TGCAGTGCTAGACCGAAGGGAACTTATTTAGCCAAAAACATTCAGTACTTC

J: TRBJ2-7
size: NA
V: TRBV4-1
D: NA
CDR3: CASSQADRAYEQYF
DNA: TGCGCCAGCAGCCAAGCGGACAGAGCCTACGAGCAGTACTTC

J: TRBJ2-7
size: NA
V: TRBV27
D: NA
CDR3: CANSVVSYIAYEQYF
DNA: TGTGCCAACAGTGTAGTGTCGTACATAGCCTACGAGCAGTACTTC

J: TRBJ2-5
size: NA
V: TRBV7-8
D: TRBD2
CDR3: CASSWGLVEETQYF
DNA: TGTGCCAGCAGCTGGGGACTAGTTGAAGAGACCCAGTACTTC

J: TRBJ2-7
size: few
V: TRBV7-9
D: TRBD2
CDR3: CASSLEAGGGYEQYF
DNA: TGTGCCAGCAGCTTAGAAGCGGGGGGCGGATACGAGCAGTACTTC

J: TRBJ1-4
size: few
V: TRBV5-5
D: TRBD1
CDR3: CASRGQGSNEKLFF
DNA: TGTGCCAGCAGGGGACAGGGTTCTAATGAAAAACTGTTTTTT

J: TRBJ2-1
size: NA
V: TRBV7-9
D: TRBD1
CDR3: CASAPRTGVDNEQFF
DNA: TGTGCTTCTGCACCTCGGACAGGGGTGGACAATGAGCAGTTCTTC

J: TRBJ2-7
size: NA
V: TRBV15
D: TRBD1
CDR3: CATSRSSIRDRFYEQYF
DNA: TGTGCCACCAGCAGATCCTCGATCCGGGACAGGTTCTACGAGCAGTACTTC

J: TRBJ1-2
size: NA
V: TRBV18
D: NA
CDR3: CASSRYPGLGYGYTF
DNA: TGTGCCAGCTCACGTTACCCAGGTTTGGGCTATGGCTACACCTTC

J: TRBJ2-3
size: once
V: TRBV5-1
D: TRBD2
CDR3: CASSLIAGGGKTQYF
DNA: TGCGCCAGCAGCTTGATAGCGGGGGGGGGTAAGACGCAGTATTTT

J: TRBJ2-1
size: NA
V: TRBV27
D: TRBD2
CDR3: CASRGLDRSEQFF
DNA: TGTGCCAGCAGGGGACTAGACAGGAGTGAGCAGTTCTTC

J: TRBJ2-2
size: NA
V: TRBV7-6
D: NA
CDR3: CASSLGVATGELFF
DNA: TGTGCCAGCAGCTTAGGGGTGGCCACCGGGGAGCTGTTTTTT

J: TRBJ2-3
size: few
V: TRBV3-1
D: TRBD2
CDR3: CASSRTSGSLSTDTQYF
DNA: TGTGCCAGCAGCCGGACTAGCGGGAGCCTTAGCACAGATACGCAGTATTTT

J: TRBJ1-1
size: few
V: TRBV5-1
D: TRBD1
CDR3: CASSLDRGGYTEAFF
DNA: TGCGCCAGCAGCTTGGACAGGGGTGGGTACACTGAAGCTTTCTTT

J: TRBJ2-5
size: NA
V: TRBV11-2
D: NA
CDR3: CASSSELGSGTQYF
DNA: TGTGCCAGCAGCTCCGAATTGGGATCAGGGACCCAGTACTTC

J: TRBJ1-1
size: NA
V: TRBV10-1
D: TRBD1
CDR3: CASSEVPQGAGGEAFF
DNA: TGCGCCAGCAGTGAGGTCCCACAGGGGGCAGGTGGTGAAGCTTTCTTT

J: TRBJ1-5
size: once
V: TRBV28
D: TRBD1
CDR3: CASSRGQGVNQPQHF
DNA: TGTGCCAGCAGTAGAGGACAGGGAGTTAATCAGCCCCAGCATTTT

J: TRBJ2-1
size: few
V: TRBV20-1
D: TRBD2
CDR3: CSAHPSGRYNEQFF
DNA: TGCAGTGCACATCCTAGCGGAAGATACAATGAGCAGTTCTTC

J: TRBJ2-5
size: few
V: TRBV10-3
D: NA
CDR3: CAISRAVWETQYF
DNA: TGTGCCATCAGTCGCGCTGTTTGGGAGACCCAGTACTTC

J: TRBJ1-2
size: many
V: TRBV12-3/TRBV12-4
D: NA
CDR3: CASSLLPSGYTF
DNA: TGTGCCAGCAGTTTATTACCGAGTGGCTACACCTTC

J: TRBJ2-1
size: few
V: TRBV15
D: TRBD1
CDR3: CATSHRDRKIYEQFF
DNA: TGTGCCACCAGCCACCGGGACAGAAAGATTTATGAGCAGTTCTTC

J: TRBJ2-1
size: few
V: TRBV24-1
D: TRBD1
CDR3: CATSEAQTGGNNEQFF
DNA: TGTGCCACCAGTGAGGCCCAGACAGGGGGCAACAATGAGCAGTTCTTC

J: TRBJ2-7
size: few
V: TRBV7-8
D: NA
CDR3: CASSPLTGNYEQYF
DNA: TGTGCCAGCAGCCCGTTGACGGGGAACTACGAGCAGTACTTC

J: TRBJ2-7
size: few
V: TRBV4-1
D: NA
CDR3: CASSQGASSYEQYF
DNA: TGCGCCAGCAGCCAAGGGGCATCGTCCTACGAGCAGTACTTC

J: TRBJ2-1
size: few
V: TRBV5-1
D: TRBD2
CDR3: CASSFSREGRSEQFF
DNA: TGCGCCAGCAGCTTCTCGCGGGAGGGCCGGAGTGAGCAGTTCTTC